A single sample is the source of the 24 T cell receptor beta chains below, sequenced in a study of OX40 agonist ivuxolimab in advanced cancers. Sequencing was performed with immunoSEQ multiplex PCR; in TCRdb, only in-frame clones are kept and a portion is missing. The sample contains over 30,000 clones, around 90% of which appear only once. Sequencing was performed on CD4+ or CD8+ T cells sorted from blood, taken in a trial of the OX40 agonist ivuxolimab. The origin of the receptors is an adult with an advanced solid tumor such as melanoma, head and neck, liver or kidney cancer.

V usage is TRBV7-6 and J usage is TRBJ2-7; D perhaps matches TRBD2 (5 bases). The CDR3 has 17 amino acids. Trimming removed 5 bases at V and 0 bases at J, with 20 bases between. The germline V gene has CDR1 SGHVS and CDR2 FNYEAQ. The CDR3 DNA reads TGTGCCAGCAGCCCCTCCCCGGGCCCGGACTCCTCCTACGAGCAGTACTTC. It is translated as CASSPSPGPDSSYEQYF.

V usage is TRBV10-1 and J usage is TRBJ2-1; TRBD2 agrees at 10 bases. The CDR3 totals 16 residues. The ends lost 10 bases at V and 5 bases at J; junction bases unmatched: 14. In germline, CDR1 is WNHNN, CDR2 SYGVQD (reference sequence). The CDR3 region is CATPPGLAKRHNEQFF. DNA of the CDR3: TGCGCCACTCCGCCGGGACTAGCGAAAAGACACAATGAGCAGTTCTTC.

The J gene is TRBJ1-2, the V gene TRBV18; 11 bases line up with TRBD1. The CDR3 totals 15 residues. Germline assignment: CDR1 KGHSH and CDR2 LQKENI. V lost 1 base to trimming and J lost 5 bases; unmatched junction nucleotides: 3. The CDR3 region is CASSPQGQGGYGYTF. CDR3 in DNA: TGTGCCAGCTCACCACAGGGACAGGGGGGATATGGCTACACCTTC.

This clone was counted between two and nine times. The chain carries TRBV29-1 and TRBJ2-1, with 15 bases lining up with TRBD2. Per the germline V gene, CDR1 is SQVTM and CDR2 is ANQGSEA. Trimming cost V 5 bases and J 5 bases; bases outside gene matches: 7. The CDR3 totals 16 residues. CDR3 loop: CSVPGLAGGPNNEQFF. DNA of the CDR3: TGCAGCGTTCCGGGACTAGCGGGAGGCCCCAACAATGAGCAGTTCTTC.

This chain joins TRBV10-2 and TRBJ2-1; D is unresolved. V was clipped by 7 bases and J by 2 bases, with 18 bases between them. CDR1 is WSHSY and CDR2 is SAAADI in the germline V gene. The CDR3 covers 16 residues. The CDR3 bases are TGCGCCAGCAATGGGATGACGGGCCGCCCCTACAATGAGCAGTTCTTC. It codes for CASNGMTGRPYNEQFF.

The genes are TRBV23-1 and TRBJ2-7; D uncertain. TRBV23-1 is reported as an ORF; its role is uncertain. V was trimmed by 2 bases and J by 1 base, leaving 15 bases between them. The CDR3 totals 16 residues. For the CDR3, the DNA is TGCGCCAGCAGTCAACGGTGCTTCCAGGAGTCCTACGAGCAGTACTTC. Amino acids: CASSQRCFQESYEQYF.

The J gene is TRBJ2-7, the V gene TRBV5-5; D may be TRBD1 or TRBD2 (5 bases each). CDR1 and CDR2 from the germline V gene are SGHKS and YYEKEE (reference sequence). CDR3 length: 15 residues. Trimming removed 0 bases at V and 9 bases at J, with 19 bases between. CDR3 DNA sequence: TGTGCCAGCAGCTTGGGTTGGGACGCTCCCCTCGGGCAGTACTTC. The encoded protein is CASSLGWDAPLGQYF.

The chain recombines TRBV6-5 with TRBJ1-1; D is undetermined. This CDR3 is built from 15 residues. The ends were cut back, 0 bases at V and 4 bases at J, with 12 bases in the middle. CDR1 is MNHEY and CDR2 is SVGAGI in the germline V gene. CDR3 in DNA: TGTGCCAGCAGTTACTCCATCGAAATGGGCACTGAAGCTTTCTTT. Protein product: CASSYSIEMGTEAFF.

This sequence joins TRBV5-4 and TRBJ2-3; TRBD1 matches at 7 bases. Losses at the gene ends were 4 bases for V and 1 base for J; bases not matched to a gene: 3. Looked up from germline, CDR1 is SGHNT and CDR2 is YYREEE (reference sequence). The CDR3 is 14 residues long. The CDR3 sequence: CASSHGQGTDTQYF. Here the CDR3 DNA reads TGTGCCAGCAGCCACGGACAGGGCACAGATACGCAGTATTTT. Based on the CDR3 plus reference TRBV5-4 and TRBJ2-3, the full variable domain is ETGVTQSPTHLIKTRGQQVTLRCSSQSGHNTVSWYQQALGQGPQFIFQYYREEENGRGNFPPRFSGLQFPNYSSELNVNALELDDSALYLCASSHGQGTDTQYFGPGTRLTVL.

This chain links TRBV7-2 with TRBJ2-2, with 8 bases identical to TRBD1. Germline loops: CDR1 SGHTA, CDR2 FQGNSA. CDR3 length: 15 residues. Trimming cost V 5 bases and J 2 bases; bases outside gene matches: 4. The CDR3 reads CASSRTGTNTGELFF. In DNA form, the CDR3 reads TGTGCCAGCAGCCGGACAGGGACTAACACCGGGGAGCTGTTTTTT.

The V call is TRBV5-4, the J call TRBJ1-1, with D hard to call. This CDR3 contains 13 residues. V lost 7 bases and J lost 1, with 11 bases in between. The germline gives CDR1 SGHNT, CDR2 YYREEE (reference sequence). For the CDR3, the DNA is TGTGCCAGCTCACTCCACAGGAACACTGAAGCTTTCTTT. This encodes CASSLHRNTEAFF.

The V gene is TRBV11-2, the J gene TRBJ2-7; 7 nucleotides match TRBD1. Germline CDR1 and CDR2: SGHAT and FQNNGV. V was pared by 5 bases and J by 1 base, with 8 bases of the junction left unmatched. The CDR3 has 15 amino acids. Here the CDR3 DNA reads TGTGCCAGCAGCCAAGCGACAGGGAGATCCTACGAGCAGTACTTC. It yields the protein CASSQATGRSYEQYF.

This clone appeared once. The chain combines TRBV28 with TRBJ1-2; possible D gene TRBD1, 6 bases. Trimming removed 10 bases at V and 4 bases at J, with 22 bases between. Per germline, CDR1 MDHEN and CDR2 SYDVKM. The CDR3 totals 15 residues. The CDR3 protein is CATNSRDTKLYGYTF. CDR3 sequence (DNA): TGTGCCACCAATAGCCGGGACACCAAACTCTATGGCTACACCTTC.

V and J are TRBV28 and TRBJ1-2, with unresolved D. Germline V gene sequence: CDR1 MDHEN, CDR2 SYDVKM. V was clipped by 2 bases and J by 4 bases, with 5 bases between them. The CDR3 covers 12 residues. CDR3 sequence (DNA): TGTGCCAGCAGTTTAGATCGCTATGGCTACACCTTC. It codes for CASSLDRYGYTF.

CDR3 in amino acids: CATTNTGYEAFF. The CDR3 region has the DNA TGTGCCACCACCAATACAGGATACGAAGCTTTCTTT. V usage is TRBV15 and J usage is TRBJ1-1, with D perhaps matching TRBD1 (5 bases). CDR1 and CDR2 (germline): LNHNV, YYDKDF (reference sequence). The CDR3 is 12 amino acids. V lost 7 bases and J 8 bases, leaving 14 bases between the germline ends.

In regard to this clone: The germline gene is not matched at one end of the junction; a read error may be the cause. This same CDR3 is encoded by further DNA sequences in the sample. V usage is TRBV30 and J usage is TRBJ1-2; perhaps TRBD1 as D (5 bases). This CDR3 region has 13 residues. Germline V gene sequence: CDR1 GTSNPN, CDR2 SVGIG (reference sequence). The CDR3 bases are TGTGCCTGCCTACTTGGGGGGGACTATGGCTACACCTTT. Translated: CACLLGGDYGYTF.

The rearrangement joins TRBV7-2 to TRBJ2-3, with D perhaps matching TRBD2 (6 bases). Germline V gene data show CDR1 as SGHTA and CDR2 as FQGNSA. Trimming cost V 5 bases and J 11 bases, with 17 bases left between them. The CDR3 has 13 amino acids. The CDR3 nucleotides read TGTGCCAGCAGCATCGCCGCGAGGGGAGGGCAGTATTTT. This encodes CASSIAARGGQYF.

The V and J genes are TRBV18 and TRBJ2-2, with a tentative D call TRBD2 (5 bases). Trimming took 0 bases from V and 5 from J, leaving 13 bases between them. Looked up from germline, CDR1 is KGHSH and CDR2 is LQKENI. The CDR3 has 16 residues. The CDR3 bases are TGTGCCAGCTCACCACCCAGCACGAGGGATACCGGGGAGCTGTTTTTT. Its protein is CASSPPSTRDTGELFF.

The chain links TRBV11-1 to TRBJ2-7; 10 nucleotides match TRBD2. V was pared by 6 bases and J by 6 bases, with 8 bases of the junction left unmatched. The V gene's germline CDR1 is SGHAT and CDR2 FQDESV (reference sequence). CDR3 length: 14 residues. The CDR3 DNA is TGTGCCAGCAGTCAACTAGCGGGGTTATCCGAGCAGTACTTC. Translated: CASSQLAGLSEQYF.

This clone appeared once. J is TRBJ2-7 and V is TRBV6-5, with D tentatively TRBD1 (6 bases). CDR3 size: 16 residues. With 0 bases removed from V and 2 bases from J, the gap between germline ends came to 14 bases. Germline V CDR1 and CDR2: MNHEY, SVGAGI. The chain's CDR3 is CASSYSKDSLTYEQYF. The CDR3 coding sequence is TGTGCCAGCAGTTACTCGAAGGACAGCCTTACCTACGAGCAGTACTTC.

This clone was detected once. Compared with germline, one end of the junction differs, possibly owing to a read error. The chain recombines TRBV19 with TRBJ2-2; tentatively, D is TRBD1 (6 bases). This CDR3 spans 17 amino acids. CDR1 is LNHDA, CDR2 SQIVND, per germline (reference sequence). The CDR3 loop reads CAGSTTYGTSNTGELFF. The DNA of the CDR3 is TGTGCCGGTAGTACTACTTACGGGACATCGAACACCGGGGAGCTGTTTTTT.

The chain carries TRBV5-1 and TRBJ2-5, with TRBD2 matching over 10 bases. This CDR3 region has 16 residues. V was pared by 1 base and J by 5 bases, with 8 bases of the junction left unmatched. In germline, CDR1 is SGHRS, CDR2 YFSETQ. The CDR3 sequence is CASSLNPSGGMETQYF. CDR3 nucleotides: TGCGCCAGCAGCTTGAACCCTAGCGGGGGAATGGAGACCCAGTACTTC.

The V call is TRBV28, the J call TRBJ2-7; possibly TRBD2 for D (5 bases). Germline V lookup: CDR1 MDHEN, CDR2 SYDVKM. V lost 2 bases to trimming and J lost 0 bases, with 17 bases between them. This CDR3 region has 17 residues. CDR3 nucleotide sequence: TGTGCCAGCAGTTTAGAAGTTGGATTAGACTACTCCTACGAGCAGTACTTC. It is translated as CASSLEVGLDYSYEQYF.

The chain recombines TRBV7-3 with TRBJ2-1; 7 nucleotides line up with TRBD2. Germline-derived CDR1 and CDR2 are SGHTA and FQGTGA. Unmatched junction bases numbered 2, after V lost 5 bases and J lost 4 bases. The CDR3 runs to 13 residues. CDR3 sequence: CASSPGGYNEQFF. The CDR3, as DNA: TGTGCCAGCAGCCCCGGGGGGTACAATGAGCAGTTCTTC.